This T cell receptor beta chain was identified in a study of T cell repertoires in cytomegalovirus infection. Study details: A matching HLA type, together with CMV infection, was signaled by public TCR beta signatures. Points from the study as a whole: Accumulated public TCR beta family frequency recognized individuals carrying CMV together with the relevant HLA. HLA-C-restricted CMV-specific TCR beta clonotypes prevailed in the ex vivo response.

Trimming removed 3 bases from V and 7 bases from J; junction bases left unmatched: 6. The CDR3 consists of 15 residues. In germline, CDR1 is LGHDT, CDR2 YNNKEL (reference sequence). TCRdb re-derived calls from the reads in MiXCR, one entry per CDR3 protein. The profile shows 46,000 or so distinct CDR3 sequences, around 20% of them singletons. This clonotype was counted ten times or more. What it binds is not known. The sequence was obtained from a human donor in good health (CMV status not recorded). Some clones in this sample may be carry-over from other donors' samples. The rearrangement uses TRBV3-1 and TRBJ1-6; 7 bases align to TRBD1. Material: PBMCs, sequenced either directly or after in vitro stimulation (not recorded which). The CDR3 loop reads CASSQLGTVNSPLHF. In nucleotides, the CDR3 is TGTGCCAGCAGCCAGCTAGGGACAGTGAATTCACCCCTCCACTTT.